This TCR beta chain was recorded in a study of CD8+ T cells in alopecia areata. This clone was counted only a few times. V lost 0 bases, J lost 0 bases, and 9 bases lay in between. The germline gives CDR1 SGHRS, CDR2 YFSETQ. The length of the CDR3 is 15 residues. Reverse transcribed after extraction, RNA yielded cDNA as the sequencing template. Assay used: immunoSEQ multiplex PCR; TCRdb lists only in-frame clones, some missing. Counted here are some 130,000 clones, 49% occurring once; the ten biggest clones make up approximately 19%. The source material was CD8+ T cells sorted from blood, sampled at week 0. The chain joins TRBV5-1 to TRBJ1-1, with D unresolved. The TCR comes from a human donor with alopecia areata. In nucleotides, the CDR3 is TGCGCCAGCAGCTTGGTCGACACCATGAACACTGAAGCTTTCTTT. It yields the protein CASSLVDTMNTEAFF.